One and the same sample provided the 15 T cell receptor beta chains below, sequenced in a study of CD8+ T cells in alopecia areata. Specified treatment: oral pan-JAK inhibitor, 5-10 mg twice daily. Following RNA extraction, reverse transcription yielded cDNA that acted as the sequencing template. Repertoires were generated with immunoSEQ multiplex PCR, while TCRdb's copy carries only in-frame clones and drops some. The profile shows about 200,000 clones, roughly two fifths of them singletons. Sequencing was performed on CD4+ T cells sorted from blood, taken between weeks 30 and 35, from a patient treated with tofacitinib. These receptors were collected from a human donor with alopecia areata.

The chain joins TRBV14 to TRBJ1-1, with no clear D. CDR3 length: 13 residues. From germline, CDR1 is SGHDN and CDR2 FVKESK. V was cut by 6 bases and J by 1 base, with 9 bases left in between. The CDR3 DNA sequence: TGTGCCAGCAGGTGGTCGGGGAACACTGAAGCTTTCTTT. Amino acid sequence: CASRWSGNTEAFF.

The chain joins TRBV29-1 to TRBJ2-1; D possibly corresponds to TRBD2 (5 bases). This CDR3 region has 10 residues. Germline assignment: CDR1 SQVTM and CDR2 ANQGSEA. Trimming shortened V by 4 bases and J by 7 bases, and 5 bases separated the two germline ends. CDR3 DNA sequence: TGCAGCGTTGCGGGGAATGAGCAGTTCTTC. Its translation is CSVAGNEQFF.

This chain joins TRBV5-1 and TRBJ2-3, with 7 bases matching TRBD1. Germline V gene lookup returns CDR1 SGHRS and CDR2 YFSETQ. The CDR3 contains 14 residues. V lost 4 bases, J lost 6 bases, and 8 bases stayed unmatched. CDR3 sequence (DNA): TGCGCCAGCAGCCTCGGACAGGACGGGGATACGCAGTATTTT. Translating it yields CASSLGQDGDTQYF. Full variable domain (missing parts from reference TRBV5-1 and TRBJ2-3): KAGVTQTPRYLIKTRGQQVTLSCSPISGHRSVSWYQQTPGQGLQFLFEYFSETQRNKGNFPGRFSGRQFSNSRSEMNVSTLELGDSALYLCASSLGQDGDTQYFGPGTRLTVL.

V gene TRBV5-1 combines with J gene TRBJ2-7; weak D call: TRBD1 (6 bases). The CDR3 covers 14 residues. Looked up from germline, CDR1 is SGHRS and CDR2 is YFSETQ. V was clipped by 1 base and J by 5 bases, with 13 bases between them. The CDR3: CASSLQPGVDEQYF. The CDR3 nucleotides read TGCGCCAGCAGCTTGCAGCCAGGGGTGGACGAGCAGTACTTC. The variable domain in full, with the rest retrieved from reference TRBV5-1 and TRBJ2-7, is KAGVTQTPRYLIKTRGQQVTLSCSPISGHRSVSWYQQTPGQGLQFLFEYFSETQRNKGNFPGRFSGRQFSNSRSEMNVSTLELGDSALYLCASSLQPGVDEQYFGPGTRLTVT.

The chain carries TRBV4-1 and TRBJ2-3, with D possibly matching TRBD2 (6 bases). CDR1 and CDR2 (germline): MGHRA, YSYEKL. The CDR3 consists of 16 residues. Trimming removed 4 bases from V and 5 bases from J, with 19 bases in between. The CDR3 protein is CASSPGSTGVVDTQYF. DNA for the CDR3: TGCGCCAGCAGCCCAGGTTCCACGGGAGTGGTAGATACGCAGTATTTT.

This clone was counted only a few times. V usage is TRBV30 and J usage is TRBJ2-1; the D gene is possibly TRBD1 (6 bases). Germline V gives CDR1 GTSNPN, CDR2 SVGIG (reference sequence). This CDR3 is built from 13 residues. V lost 0 bases and J lost 15, with 18 bases in between. This chain's CDR3 is CAWSVDVAGAAFF. The CDR3, as DNA: TGTGCCTGGAGTGTCGATGTGGCAGGGGCCGCGTTCTTC.

The chain couples TRBV30 to TRBJ1-1, with 7 bases that match TRBD1. The CDR3 is made up of 13 amino acids. The V gene end was trimmed by 3 bases and the J gene end by 8 bases; junction bases not matched to a gene: 9. Germline V gene lookup returns CDR1 GTSNPN and CDR2 SVGIG (reference sequence). CDR3 in amino acids: CAWSVRTGAEAFF. DNA for the CDR3: TGTGCCTGGAGCGTTAGGACAGGAGCAGAAGCTTTCTTT.

The J gene is TRBJ1-2, the V gene TRBV28; D uncertain. CDR1 and CDR2 from the germline V gene are MDHEN and SYDVKM. CDR3 length: 11 residues. Between the trimmed V and J ends, which lost 6 bases and 8 bases, there was a span of 10 bases. This CDR3 reads CASSADVGYTF. The CDR3, as DNA: TGTGCCAGCAGCGCCGATGTAGGCTACACCTTC.

The chain is built from TRBV10-3 and TRBJ2-5, with TRBD2 matching over 13 bases. The CDR3 extends over 18 amino acids. V lost 5 bases, J lost 5 bases, and 14 bases stayed unmatched. Germline V CDR1 and CDR2: ENHRY, SYGVKD. The CDR3 region has the DNA TGTGCCATCAGTAGGACTAGCGGGAGTATAGGGATGGAGGAGACCCAGTACTTC. The encoded protein is CAISRTSGSIGMEETQYF.

The chain employs TRBV30 and TRBJ2-2, with 12 bases lining up with TRBD2. Trimming removed 7 bases from V and 4 bases from J; junction bases left unmatched: 7. CDR1 is GTSNPN and CDR2 is SVGIG in the germline V gene (reference sequence). This CDR3 region has 15 residues. The DNA for the CDR3 is TGTGCCTCTAATCTAGCGGGAGGGTCCACCGGGGAGCTGTTTTTT. It translates to CASNLAGGSTGELFF. Complete variable domain (other parts from reference TRBV30 and TRBJ2-2): SQTIHQWPATLVQPVGSPLSLECTVEGTSNPNLYWYRQAAGRGLQLLFYSVGIGQISSEVPQNLSASRPQDRQFILSSKKLLLSDSGFYLCASNLAGGSTGELFFGEGSRLTVL.

This clone was found a few times. V gene TRBV9 combines with J gene TRBJ2-7; D is uncertain. With 4 bases removed from V and 3 bases from J, the gap between germline ends came to 11 bases. This CDR3 region has 13 residues. CDR1 is SGDLS and CDR2 is YYNGEE in the germline V gene. CDR3 coding DNA: TGTGCCAGCAGCCTAAGACCGGACTACGAGCAGTACTTC. Protein product: CASSLRPDYEQYF.

The V and J genes are TRBV6-5 and TRBJ2-4; TRBD1 agrees at 8 bases. This CDR3 region has 15 residues. The germline CDR1 and CDR2 sequences are MNHEY and SVGAGI. The V and J ends lost 7 bases and 3 bases, in that order; junction bases with no gene match: 8. The CDR3 here is CASMETGDVKNIQYF. DNA for the CDR3: TGTGCCAGCATGGAGACAGGGGATGTCAAAAACATTCAGTACTTC.

This clone has just one count. The chain has TRBV2 and TRBJ1-1, with TRBD1 matching over 7 bases. This CDR3 spans 12 amino acids. In germline, CDR1 is SNHLY, CDR2 FYNNEI. V lost 10 bases and J lost 1; bases outside the gene matches: 3. As DNA, the CDR3 is TGTGCCACTTACAGGGGGAACACTGAAGCTTTCTTT. It translates to CATYRGNTEAFF.

The chain couples TRBV30 to TRBJ1-5, with 7 bases fitting TRBD1. CDR1 is GTSNPN, CDR2 SVGIG, per germline (reference sequence). This CDR3 has 13 amino acids. Losses at the gene ends were 2 bases for V and 5 bases for J; bases not matched to a gene: 3. The CDR3 loop reads CAWSPQGDQPQHF. The CDR3 DNA follows: TGTGCCTGGAGTCCCCAGGGGGATCAGCCCCAGCATTTT.

The chain recombines TRBV9 with TRBJ2-3; D tentatively reads TRBD1 or TRBD2 (5 bases each). Per germline, CDR1 SGDLS and CDR2 YYNGEE. The CDR3 length is 17 residues. With 3 bases removed from V and 2 bases from J, the gap between germline ends came to 19 bases. CDR3 nucleotide sequence: TGTGCCAGCAGCGACCCGGAGGTATGGGGGTTCACAGATACGCAGTATTTT. This translates into CASSDPEVWGFTDTQYF.